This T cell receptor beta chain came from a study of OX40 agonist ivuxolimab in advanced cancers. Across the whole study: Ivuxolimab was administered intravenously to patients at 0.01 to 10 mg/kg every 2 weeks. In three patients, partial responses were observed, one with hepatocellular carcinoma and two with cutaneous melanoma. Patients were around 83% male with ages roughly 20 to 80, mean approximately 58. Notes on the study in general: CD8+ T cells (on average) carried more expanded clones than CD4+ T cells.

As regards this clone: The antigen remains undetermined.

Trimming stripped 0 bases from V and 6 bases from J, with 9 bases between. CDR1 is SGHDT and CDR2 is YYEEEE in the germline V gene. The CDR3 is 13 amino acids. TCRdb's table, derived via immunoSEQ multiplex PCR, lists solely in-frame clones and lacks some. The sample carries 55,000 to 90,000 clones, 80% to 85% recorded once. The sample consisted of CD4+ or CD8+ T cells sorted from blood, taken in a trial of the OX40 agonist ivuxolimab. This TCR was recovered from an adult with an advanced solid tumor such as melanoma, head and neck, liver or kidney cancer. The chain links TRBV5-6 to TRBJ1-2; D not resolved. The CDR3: CASSLGPRDGYTF. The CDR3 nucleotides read TGTGCCAGCAGCTTGGGGCCGCGGGATGGCTACACCTTC.